Listed below are T cell receptor beta chains from one sample, sequenced in a study of blood T cells in healthy people across ages. Via MiXCR, TCRdb re-called the 5' RACE reads, giving one row per CDR3 protein. The data contain hundreds of thousands of distinct CDR3 sequences, 22% of them singletons. The material sequenced was blood. The receptors here all came from a man between 65 and 85 years old in good health. CDR3s include the opening cysteine and the closing phenylalanine or tryptophan. The D gene is left open where the match is weak. The size field is filled for only some rows; it gives once, few, many or a size class.

TRBJ1-1,TRBV25-1,-,-,TGTGCCAGCAGTGAATTGGGGGACACTGAAGCTTTCTTT,CASSELGDTEAFF
TRBJ1-4,TRBV6-6,-,TRBD1,TGTGCCAGCAGTTACTCGGCAGGGGGTACTAATGAAAAACTGTTTTTT,CASSYSAGGTNEKLFF
TRBJ1-1,TRBV19,-,-,TGTGCCAGTAGGGCAGAGCTGAACACTGAAGCTTTCTTT,CASRAELNTEAFF
TRBJ2-3,TRBV10-3,few,TRBD2,TGTGCCATCAGTTCATCGGCGGGAGGCACAGATACGCAGTATTTT,CAISSSAGGTDTQYF
TRBJ2-1,TRBV20-1,few,TRBD2,TGCAGTGCGTCGAGCGGGATCTACAATGAGCAGTTCTTC,CSASSGIYNEQFF
TRBJ2-6,TRBV6-4,few,-,TGTGCCAGTTCCACAGGGACTGGGGCCAACGTCCTGACTTTC,CASSTGTGANVLTF
TRBJ2-7,TRBV20-1,-,TRBD1,TGCAGTGCTGGGGACAGGGGCTTCTCCTACGAGCAGTACTTC,CSAGDRGFSYEQYF
TRBJ2-6,TRBV18,-,TRBD1,TGTGCCAGCTCACGACGACAGGGGAATTATGCTGGGGCCAACGTCCTGACTTTC,CASSRRQGNYAGANVLTF
TRBJ2-1,TRBV6-5,-,TRBD2,TGTGCCAGCAGTTACAGTCTAGCGGGAGATAGCAGTGAGCAGTTCTTC,CASSYSLAGDSSEQFF
TRBJ2-5,TRBV14,few,-,TGTGCCAGCAGCCCCCCCGGGACGGTCCCGAGGACCCAGTACTTC,CASSPPGTVPRTQYF
TRBJ2-5,TRBV3-1,-,-,TGTGCCAGCAGCCAAGCCGGGACCCAGTACTTC,CASSQAGTQYF
TRBJ2-5,TRBV12-3/TRBV12-4,-,-,TGTGCCAGCAGTTTGGGCACGGCGGGGCAAGAGACCCAGTACTTC,CASSLGTAGQETQYF
TRBJ2-2,TRBV7-2,few,TRBD2,TGTGCCAGCAGACCGGGACTACCTCACACCGGGGAGCTGTTTTTT,CASRPGLPHTGELFF
TRBJ1-3,TRBV6-6,few,-,TGTGCCAGCACCCGAGGAGAGGGAAACACCATATATTTT,CASTRGEGNTIYF
TRBJ2-7,TRBV7-2,-,-,TGTGCCAGCAACCTAGTAGGTACCTACGAGCAGTACTTC,CASNLVGTYEQYF